One sample yielded the 6 T cell receptor beta chains listed below, sequenced in a study of blood T cell repertoires in COVID-19. Using immunoSEQ multiplex PCR, the repertoire was profiled, and TCRdb retains in-frame clones only, with some absent. Of 250,000 or so clones in the sample, around nine tenths were seen once. What was sequenced was peripheral blood. These receptors all stem from a man between 40 and 49 years old with active or convalescent COVID-19.

V is TRBV7-9 and J is TRBJ1-1; D might be TRBD1 (5 bases). V was trimmed by 5 bases and J by 6 bases, leaving 13 bases between them. Germline values: CDR1 SEHNR, CDR2 FQNEAQ (reference sequence). The CDR3 covers 13 residues. CDR3 region: CASSLGGGAEAFF. The CDR3, as DNA: TGTGCCAGCAGCCTCGGTGGGGGGGCTGAAGCTTTCTTT.

This chain joins TRBV2 and TRBJ2-3; TRBD2 aligns across 10 bases. Losses at the gene ends were 11 bases for V and 0 bases for J; bases not matched to a gene: 14. Looked up from germline, CDR1 is SNHLY and CDR2 is FYNNEI. The CDR3 totals 17 residues. In DNA form, the CDR3 reads TGTGCCCTGAGCGGGACTAGCGTAACATCTAGCACAGATACGCAGTATTTT. It encodes CALSGTSVTSSTDTQYF.

The V gene is TRBV9, the J gene TRBJ2-7, with 8 bases matching TRBD1. The germline gives CDR1 SGDLS, CDR2 YYNGEE. The junction had 9 bases not matched to a gene; V was cut back by 5 bases and J by 5 bases. This CDR3 is 14 amino acids long. The CDR3 region is CASSERQGIDEQYF. The CDR3 nucleotides are TGTGCCAGCAGTGAAAGACAGGGGATTGACGAGCAGTACTTC.

The sample holds a few counts of this clone. The chain links TRBV6-5 to TRBJ2-1; 12 positions match TRBD2. With V trimmed by 7 bases and J by 9 bases, 10 bases remained unmatched. Germline V CDR1 and CDR2: MNHEY, SVGAGI. CDR3 length: 15 residues. Here the CDR3 reads CASTRLAGDIAEQFF. CDR3 nucleotide sequence: TGTGCCAGCACCCGACTAGCGGGAGATATTGCTGAGCAGTTCTTC.

This rearrangement joins TRBV19 to TRBJ1-2, with unresolved D. CDR1 and CDR2 (germline): LNHDA, SQIVND (reference sequence). CDR3 size: 13 residues. Trimming took off 0 bases at V and 5 bases at J, with 7 bases between the two ends. The CDR3 DNA reads TGTGCCAGTAGTATAGAGCCAGTTTATGGCTACACCTTC. Protein: CASSIEPVYGYTF.

The chain links TRBV29-1 to TRBJ2-1, with D possibly TRBD1 on 6 matching bases. The length of the CDR3 is 11 residues. From germline, CDR1 is SQVTM and CDR2 ANQGSEA. Trimming pared 7 bases from V and 3 bases from J, leaving 7 bases between. Written as DNA, the CDR3 is TGCAGCGGACAGGTCTACAATGAGCAGTTCTTC. Protein: CSGQVYNEQFF.